This T cell receptor (beta chain) derives from a study of post-analysis software for immune sequencing data. Study-level points and caveats: Patients showed TRBV5-6, TRBV5-1 and TRBV20-1 among roughly 5 TRBV segments more frequent than in controls. For normalized Chao1 diversity, multiple sclerosis patients scored significantly lower than controls did.

This CDR3 spans 12 amino acids. The V and J ends lost 7 bases and 4 bases respectively, with 9 bases between them. The sample holds one count of this clonotype. Its antigen is not identified. Unique molecular identifiers were present in the TCR beta cDNA libraries. From 1 to 10 million T cells, 400,000 to 550,000 cDNA molecules were obtained. Via MiXCR, TCRdb re-called the PCR reads, giving one row per CDR3 protein. Here the sample spans roughly 620,000 distinct CDR3 sequences, roughly 46% being singletons. This sequence joins TRBV12-3 or TRBV12-4 and TRBJ2-3, with no clear D. The TCR comes from a girl under 18 with multiple sclerosis. The sequenced material came from blood. The CDR3 protein is CASTLRADTQYF. The CDR3 coding sequence is TGTGCCAGCACTCTGAGAGCAGATACGCAGTATTTT.